The rows below give T cell receptor beta chains drawn from one sample of a study of CD8+ T cells in alopecia areata. Sequenced by immunoSEQ multiplex PCR; TCRdb stores in-frame clones only, minus some. The table records about 140,000 clones, 55% of them present only once. Sequenced material: CD4+ T cells sorted from blood. These receptor sequences come from a human donor in good health. Both conserved end residues are part of each CDR3.

j_call | v_call | cdr3_aa
TRBJ2-4 | TRBV7-8 | CASSLGGGSAAKNIQYF
TRBJ1-4 | TRBV30 | CAWSTARELFF
TRBJ2-7 | TRBV7-9 | CASSSTLPGLAGPTYEQYF
TRBJ1-2 | TRBV7-9 | CASSSPFPEETGYTF
TRBJ2-1 | TRBV5-4 | CASSLERGRNDLQFF
TRBJ2-2 | TRBV29-1 | CSAVGRGGELFF
TRBJ2-3 | TRBV7-9 | CASSLRSGDSDTQYF
TRBJ2-5 | TRBV18 | CASSPGLEETQYF
TRBJ2-2 | TRBV2 | CASRRGGLADTGELFF
TRBJ2-5 | TRBV5-1 | CASSLGLGGETQYF
TRBJ2-2 | TRBV4-1 | CASSQEGTYTGELFF
TRBJ2-1 | TRBV10-3 | CAISELPDNEQFF
TRBJ2-6 | TRBV30 | CAWAFRVANVLTF
TRBJ2-5 | TRBV11-2 | CASSRTLIQETQYF